The rows below give T cell receptor beta chains drawn from one sample of a study of CD8+CD57+ T cells in acquired aplastic anemia. TCRdb called the reads again in MiXCR, with one record for every CDR3 protein. The data show roughly 93,000 distinct CDR3 sequences, with 55% to 80% seen just once and more than 55% held by the top ten. The sequencing sample was made of sorted CD4+, CD8+, or CD8+CD57+ T cells (not recorded which) from PBMCs. These receptors were taken from a human donor with aplastic anemia. Each CDR3 is given with its conserved first and last residue. The order of the fields is CDR3 length, D gene, clone size, J gene, V gene, CDR3 protein, CDR3 DNA. D genes are given only for firm matches. Size values are once, few and many counts, or a class for expanded clones, and some rows have none.

length: 14; D: NA; size: NA; J: TRBJ2-6; V: TRBV20-1; CDR3: CSARGHSGANVLTF; DNA: TGCAGTGCTAGGGGCCACTCTGGGGCCAACGTCCTGACTTTC
length: 16; D: TRBD2; size: NA; J: TRBJ2-1; V: TRBV25-1; CDR3: CASSEPGTSGNYEQFF; DNA: TGTGCCAGCAGTGAACCCGGGACTAGCGGGAACTATGAGCAGTTCTTC
length: 16; D: NA; size: NA; J: TRBJ1-1; V: TRBV10-1; CDR3: CASSDGSAGDGAEAFF; DNA: TGCGCCAGCAGTGATGGATCGGCGGGGGACGGCGCTGAAGCTTTCTTT
length: 13; D: NA; size: NA; J: TRBJ2-5; V: TRBV29-1; CDR3: CSVEAGRGETQYF; DNA: TGCAGCGTTGAAGCGGGACGAGGAGAGACCCAGTACTTC
length: 16; D: NA; size: NA; J: TRBJ1-5; V: TRBV7-8; CDR3: CASSPGTANSNQPQHF; DNA: TGTGCCAGCAGCCCGGGGACCGCAAATAGCAATCAGCCCCAGCATTTT
length: 10; D: NA; size: NA; J: TRBJ1-5; V: TRBV29-1; CDR3: CSVEGQPQHF; DNA: TGCAGCGTTGAGGGTCAGCCCCAGCATTTT
length: 12; D: NA; size: few; J: TRBJ2-7; V: TRBV20-1; CDR3: CSAGALGIEQYF; DNA: TGCAGTGCTGGGGCTTTGGGGATCGAGCAGTACTTC
length: 15; D: TRBD2; size: NA; J: TRBJ2-5; V: TRBV29-1; CDR3: CSVQRGSGSQETQYF; DNA: TGCAGCGTTCAGCGGGGTAGCGGGAGCCAAGAGACCCAGTACTTC
length: 13; D: NA; size: NA; J: TRBJ1-1; V: TRBV7-3; CDR3: CASSLSGNTEAFF; DNA: TGTGCCAGCAGCTTGTCAGGGAACACTGAAGCTTTCTTT
length: 13; D: NA; size: once; J: TRBJ1-1; V: TRBV7-3; CDR3: CASSLNSDTEAFF; DNA: TGTGCCAGTAGCTTAAATTCCGACACTGAAGCTTTCTTT
length: 13; D: NA; size: once; J: TRBJ1-5; V: TRBV20-1; CDR3: CSARESANQPQHF; DNA: TGCAGTGCTAGAGAGTCTGCGAATCAGCCCCAGCATTTT
length: 16; D: NA; size: NA; J: TRBJ2-3; V: TRBV7-8; CDR3: CASSLSGAFGTDTQYF; DNA: TGTGCCAGCAGCTTATCCGGGGCGTTTGGCACAGATACGCAGTATTTT
length: 15; D: TRBD1; size: NA; J: TRBJ2-1; V: TRBV10-1; CDR3: CASSEGGQGRNEQFF; DNA: TGCGCCAGCAGTGAGGGGGGACAGGGGAGGAATGAGCAGTTCTTC
length: 13; D: NA; size: many; J: TRBJ2-7; V: TRBV9; CDR3: CASSVGQDYEQYF; DNA: TGTGCCAGCAGCGTAGGACAGGACTACGAGCAGTACTTC
length: 15; D: TRBD2; size: NA; J: TRBJ2-2; V: TRBV29-1; CDR3: CSVVPGGLYTGELFF; DNA: TGCAGCGTTGTCCCGGGGGGGCTTTACACCGGGGAGCTGTTTTTT
length: 15; D: NA; size: NA; J: TRBJ1-1; V: TRBV20-1; CDR3: CSARPGERRNTEAFF; DNA: TGCAGTGCTAGGCCTGGGGAGCGGAGGAACACTGAAGCTTTCTTT
length: 13; D: NA; size: NA; J: TRBJ2-7; V: TRBV7-2; CDR3: CASSFRILYEQYF; DNA: TGTGCCAGCAGCTTCCGTATACTGTACGAGCAGTACTTC
length: 14; D: NA; size: NA; J: TRBJ1-1; V: TRBV20-1; CDR3: CSARRPQGSTEAFF; DNA: TGCAGTGCCAGACGCCCCCAAGGGAGCACTGAAGCTTTCTTT
length: 13; D: NA; size: NA; J: TRBJ1-1; V: TRBV7-9; CDR3: CASSLAGNTEAFF; DNA: TGTGCCAGCAGCTTAGCGGGGAACACTGAAGCTTTCTTT
length: 13; D: NA; size: NA; J: TRBJ2-7; V: TRBV5-1; CDR3: CASSTQTGYEQYF; DNA: TGCGCCAGCAGCACCCAAACAGGGTACGAGCAGTACTTC
length: 15; D: TRBD2; size: NA; J: TRBJ2-7; V: TRBV19; CDR3: CASSPRTSGDYEQYF; DNA: TGTGCCAGTAGTCCACGGACTAGCGGGGACTACGAGCAGTACTTC
length: 17; D: TRBD1; size: once; J: TRBJ1-5; V: TRBV15; CDR3: CATSMGQGEVSNQPQHF; DNA: TGTGCCACCAGCATGGGACAGGGGGAGGTTAGCAATCAGCCCCAGCATTTT
length: 11; D: NA; size: NA; J: TRBJ1-1; V: TRBV29-1; CDR3: CSVRTPTEAFF; DNA: TGCAGCGTTAGGACTCCCACTGAAGCTTTCTTT
length: 14; D: TRBD1; size: NA; J: TRBJ2-2; V: TRBV7-9; CDR3: CASIGTGNTGELFF; DNA: TGTGCCAGCATCGGGACAGGGAACACCGGGGAGCTGTTTTTT
length: 11; D: NA; size: few; J: TRBJ2-1; V: TRBV7-6; CDR3: CASSSMDEQFF; DNA: TGTGCCAGCAGCTCCATGGACGAGCAGTTCTTC
length: 16; D: NA; size: once; J: TRBJ2-3; V: TRBV11-2; CDR3: CASSLVIGSGTDAQYF; DNA: TGTGCCAGCAGCTTAGTTATAGGGTCGGGCACAGATGCGCAGTATTTT
length: 15; D: TRBD1; size: NA; J: TRBJ1-6; V: TRBV2; CDR3: CASRWDSSVGSPLHF; DNA: TGTGCCAGCAGATGGGACAGTTCGGTGGGTTCACCCCTCCACTTT
length: 14; D: NA; size: NA; J: TRBJ1-6; V: TRBV7-9; CDR3: CASSLADRNSPLHF; DNA: TGTGCCAGCAGCTTAGCCGACAGGAATTCACCCCTCCACTTT